The T cell receptor (beta chain) described here comes from a study of T cell clonotyping in hematopoietic cell transplantation. Study results and limitations: After transplant, recipient diversity fell while pathologically expanded clonotypes grew through day 180. Higher Inverse Simpson Index values in graft donor and pretransplant recipient predicted broader posttransplant TCR diversity. At the given depth, recipient repertoires were over 95% de novo clonotypes.

Comment on this clone: Its antigen remains unknown.

Germline loops: CDR1 WNHNN, CDR2 SYGVQD (reference sequence). The CDR3 runs 14 residues. Trimming removed 4 bases from V and 7 bases from J, with 14 bases in between. Generated by immunoSEQ multiplex PCR, the TCRdb table keeps only in-frame clones and is missing some. The sample yields tens of thousands of clones, roughly 94% seen once. This rearrangement joins TRBV10-1 to TRBJ1-5, with a tentative D call TRBD1 (6 bases). Sample: peripheral blood mononuclear cells. The clonotype was recovered from a woman aged 50 to 60 in good health. Some clones in this sample may be carry-over from other donors' samples. The CDR3 here is CASSGDEQGQPQHF. The CDR3 coding sequence is TGCGCCAGCAGTGGGGACGAACAGGGACAGCCCCAGCATTTT.